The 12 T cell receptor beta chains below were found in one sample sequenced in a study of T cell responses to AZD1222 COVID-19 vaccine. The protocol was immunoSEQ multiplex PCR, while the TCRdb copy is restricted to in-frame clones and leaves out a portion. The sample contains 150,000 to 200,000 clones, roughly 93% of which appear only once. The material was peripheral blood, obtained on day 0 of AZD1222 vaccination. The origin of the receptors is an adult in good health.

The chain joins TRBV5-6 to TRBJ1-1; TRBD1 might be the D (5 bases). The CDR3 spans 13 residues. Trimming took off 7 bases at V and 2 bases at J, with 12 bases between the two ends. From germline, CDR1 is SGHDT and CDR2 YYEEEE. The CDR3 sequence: CASSRGVNTEAFF. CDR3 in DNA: TGTGCCAGCTCCCGGGGGGTAAACACTGAAGCTTTCTTT.

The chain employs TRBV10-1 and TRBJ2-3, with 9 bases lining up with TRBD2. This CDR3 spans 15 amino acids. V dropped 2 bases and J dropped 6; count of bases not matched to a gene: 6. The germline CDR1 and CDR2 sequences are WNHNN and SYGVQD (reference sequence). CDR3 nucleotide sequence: TGCGCCAGCAGTGAGGCGGGAGGGCCGTCTGATACGCAGTATTTT. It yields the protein CASSEAGGPSDTQYF.

The CDR3 region is CASSFRRVGETQYF. In DNA form, the CDR3 reads TGTGCCAGCAGCTTTCGAAGGGTCGGGGAGACCCAGTACTTC. V and J are TRBV5-8 and TRBJ2-5; D is undetermined. Germline assignment: CDR1 SGHTS and CDR2 YDEGEE. V dropped 2 bases and J dropped 5 bases, with 13 bases sitting between them. The CDR3 is 14 residues long.

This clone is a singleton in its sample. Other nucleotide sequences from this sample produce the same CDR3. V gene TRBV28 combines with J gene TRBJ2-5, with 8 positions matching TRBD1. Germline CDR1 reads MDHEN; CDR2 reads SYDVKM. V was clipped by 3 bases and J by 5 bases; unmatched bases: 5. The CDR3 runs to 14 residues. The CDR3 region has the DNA TGTGCCAGCAGTTTGGACAGGGTATTGGAGACCCAGTACTTC. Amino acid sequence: CASSLDRVLETQYF.

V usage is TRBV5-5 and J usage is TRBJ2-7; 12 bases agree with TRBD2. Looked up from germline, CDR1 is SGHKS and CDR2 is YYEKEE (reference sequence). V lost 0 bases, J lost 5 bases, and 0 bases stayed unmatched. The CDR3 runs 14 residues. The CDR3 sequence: CASSLGLAGDEQYF. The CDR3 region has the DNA TGTGCCAGCAGCTTGGGACTAGCGGGAGACGAGCAGTACTTC.

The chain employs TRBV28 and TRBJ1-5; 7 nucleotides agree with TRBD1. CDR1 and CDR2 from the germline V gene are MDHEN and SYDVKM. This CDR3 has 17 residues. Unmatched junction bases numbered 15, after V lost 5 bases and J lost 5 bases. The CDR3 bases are TGTGCCAGCAGTCCTCTGACAGGGTTCCCCGGACATCAGCCCCAGCATTTT. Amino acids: CASSPLTGFPGHQPQHF.

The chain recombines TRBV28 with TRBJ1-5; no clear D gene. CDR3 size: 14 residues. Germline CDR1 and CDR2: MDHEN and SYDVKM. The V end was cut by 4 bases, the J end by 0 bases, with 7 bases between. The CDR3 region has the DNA TGTGCCAGCAGTTACACTAATAGCAATCAGCCCCAGCATTTT. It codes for CASSYTNSNQPQHF.

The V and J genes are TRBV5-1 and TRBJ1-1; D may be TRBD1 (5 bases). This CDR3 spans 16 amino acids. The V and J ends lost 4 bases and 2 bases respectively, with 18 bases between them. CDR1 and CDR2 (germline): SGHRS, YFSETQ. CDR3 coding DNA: TGCGCCAGCAGCGCAGGGATCGGTGGGGGAAACACTGAAGCTTTCTTT. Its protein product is CASSAGIGGGNTEAFF.

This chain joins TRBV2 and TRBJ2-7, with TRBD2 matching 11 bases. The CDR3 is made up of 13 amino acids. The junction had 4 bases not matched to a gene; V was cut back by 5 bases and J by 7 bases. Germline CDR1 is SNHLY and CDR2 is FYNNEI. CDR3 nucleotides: TGTGCCAGCAGTCTCCTAGCGGGAGGAGAGCAGTACTTC. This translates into CASSLLAGGEQYF.

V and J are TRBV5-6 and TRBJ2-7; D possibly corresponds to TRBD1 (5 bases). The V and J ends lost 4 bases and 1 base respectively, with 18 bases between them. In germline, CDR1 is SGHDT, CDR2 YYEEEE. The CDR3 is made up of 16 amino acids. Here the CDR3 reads CASSPEGVFASYEQYF. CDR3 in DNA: TGTGCCAGCAGCCCCGAAGGGGTCTTCGCTTCCTACGAGCAGTACTTC.

The CDR3 region has the DNA TGTGCCAGCAGTTACGGGTTTAGAGCAAAGAGCTATGGCTACACCTTC. Translation gives CASSYGFRAKSYGYTF. The V gene is TRBV6-5, the J gene TRBJ1-2, with D hard to call. CDR1 is MNHEY, CDR2 SVGAGI, per germline. CDR3 length: 16 amino acids. The germline V and J ends were trimmed by 2 bases and 4 bases, with 17 bases remaining between them.

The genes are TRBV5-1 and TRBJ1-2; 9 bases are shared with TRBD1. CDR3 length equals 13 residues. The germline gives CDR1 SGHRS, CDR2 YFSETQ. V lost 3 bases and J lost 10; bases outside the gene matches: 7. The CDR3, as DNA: TGCGCCAGCAGCTCGGGACAGGGAGTGCTCTACACCTTC. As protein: CASSSGQGVLYTF.